Listed below are T cell receptor beta chains from one sample, sequenced in a study of blood T cell repertoires in COVID-19. The repertoire was sequenced with immunoSEQ multiplex PCR; TCRdb's copy has only in-frame clones and lacks some. The data show 120,000 or so clones, 84% seen once. Sequencing used PBMCs or T cells enriched from blood (not recorded which). All receptors come from a woman between 25 and 40 years old who had recovered from COVID-19. Each CDR3 is given with its conserved first and last residue. The D gene is left open where the match is weak. Size is omitted from some rows. Given values are once, few, many or a class for expanded clones.

d_call: .; v_call: TRBV4-2; clone_size: .; j_call: TRBJ2-3; cdr3_nt: TGTGCCAGCAGCCAAGGGGGCGGACCGGTGGGATACGATACGCAGTATTTT; cdr3_aa: CASSQGGGPVGYDTQYF
d_call: .; v_call: TRBV19; clone_size: .; j_call: TRBJ1-5; cdr3_nt: TGTGCCAGCATACCCGATTTCGGTAGCAATCAGCCCCAGCATTTT; cdr3_aa: CASIPDFGSNQPQHF
d_call: TRBD2; v_call: TRBV11-1; clone_size: .; j_call: TRBJ2-2; cdr3_nt: TGTGCCAGCTCCGGGGGGGTGAGCACCGGGGAGCTGTTTTTT; cdr3_aa: CASSGGVSTGELFF
d_call: TRBD2; v_call: TRBV5-4; clone_size: .; j_call: TRBJ2-1; cdr3_nt: TGTGCCAGCAGCTTGGATTTGCTAGCGGGAGATGAGCAGTTCTTC; cdr3_aa: CASSLDLLAGDEQFF
d_call: TRBD1; v_call: TRBV7-2; clone_size: .; j_call: TRBJ1-2; cdr3_nt: TGTGCCAGCAGCTTCGACGGGACAGTCTATGGCTACACCTTC; cdr3_aa: CASSFDGTVYGYTF
d_call: .; v_call: TRBV7-8; clone_size: .; j_call: TRBJ1-2; cdr3_nt: TGTGCCAGCAGCTTAGGGTCCGGGGGGTATGGCTACACCTTC; cdr3_aa: CASSLGSGGYGYTF
d_call: .; v_call: TRBV4-2; clone_size: .; j_call: TRBJ2-7; cdr3_nt: TGTGCCAGCAGCCAAGATGAAGGACAGTACTACGAGCAGTACTTC; cdr3_aa: CASSQDEGQYYEQYF
d_call: TRBD2; v_call: TRBV11-2; clone_size: .; j_call: TRBJ2-7; cdr3_nt: TGTGCCAGCAGCTTAGTAACTAGCGCACCCTACGAGCAGTACTTC; cdr3_aa: CASSLVTSAPYEQYF
d_call: .; v_call: TRBV10-2; clone_size: .; j_call: TRBJ2-1; cdr3_nt: TGCGCCAGCAAGCTAAGCTCCTACAATGAGCAGTTCTTC; cdr3_aa: CASKLSSYNEQFF
d_call: TRBD2; v_call: TRBV6-5; clone_size: .; j_call: TRBJ2-7; cdr3_nt: TGTGCCAGCAGGGTGGGGACTAGCGGGTACGAGCAGTACTTC; cdr3_aa: CASRVGTSGYEQYF
d_call: TRBD1; v_call: TRBV2; clone_size: .; j_call: TRBJ2-1; cdr3_nt: TGTGCCAGCAGGGGGGGACAGGGATACAATGAGCAGTTCTTC; cdr3_aa: CASRGGQGYNEQFF
d_call: .; v_call: TRBV12-3/TRBV12-4; clone_size: .; j_call: TRBJ2-1; cdr3_nt: TGTGCCAGCAGTGCCTGGACAAGAGAGCAGTTCTTC; cdr3_aa: CASSAWTREQFF
d_call: .; v_call: TRBV18; clone_size: once; j_call: TRBJ2-5; cdr3_nt: TGTGCCAGCTCACCATCAGATTCCACAGAGACCCAGTACTTC; cdr3_aa: CASSPSDSTETQYF
d_call: .; v_call: TRBV11-2; clone_size: .; j_call: TRBJ2-7; cdr3_nt: TGTGCCAGCAGCTTAGGGGCAGGCCCTGAGTACGAGCAGTACTTC; cdr3_aa: CASSLGAGPEYEQYF
d_call: .; v_call: TRBV5-1; clone_size: .; j_call: TRBJ2-1; cdr3_nt: TGCGCCAGCAGCTCTTCAAGGGGGACCTACAATGAGCAGTTCTTC; cdr3_aa: CASSSSRGTYNEQFF
d_call: TRBD1; v_call: TRBV18; clone_size: .; j_call: TRBJ2-7; cdr3_nt: TGTGCCAGCTCACCCGGGACAGGGCCTTACGAGCAGTACTTC; cdr3_aa: CASSPGTGPYEQYF
d_call: .; v_call: TRBV27; clone_size: .; j_call: TRBJ1-4; cdr3_nt: TGTGCCAGCAGTTTATCGGCGGGAAGGTATAAACTGTTTTTT; cdr3_aa: CASSLSAGRYKLFF
d_call: TRBD2; v_call: TRBV4-1; clone_size: .; j_call: TRBJ2-7; cdr3_nt: TGCGCCAGCAGCCAACCTCCTAGCGGGATCAACGAGCAGTACTTC; cdr3_aa: CASSQPPSGINEQYF
d_call: .; v_call: TRBV4-1; clone_size: .; j_call: TRBJ1-2; cdr3_nt: TGCGCCAGCAGCCAAATTGGCAGATTTAACTATGGCTACACCTTC; cdr3_aa: CASSQIGRFNYGYTF
d_call: TRBD1; v_call: TRBV4-1; clone_size: .; j_call: TRBJ2-5; cdr3_nt: TGCGCCAGCAGCCAGCCTGACAGGGTGGGAGAGACCCAGTACTTC; cdr3_aa: CASSQPDRVGETQYF
d_call: TRBD1; v_call: TRBV15; clone_size: .; j_call: TRBJ2-7; cdr3_nt: TGTGCCACCAGCAGAGACCTATTTCAGGGGGCCATCTACGAGCAGTACTTC; cdr3_aa: CATSRDLFQGAIYEQYF
d_call: TRBD1; v_call: TRBV10-3; clone_size: once; j_call: TRBJ2-7; cdr3_nt: TGTGCCATCAGTGAGGAAAGGACAGGGGACGGGAAGATTTCCTACGAGCAGTACTTC; cdr3_aa: CAISEERTGDGKISYEQYF
d_call: TRBD2; v_call: TRBV19; clone_size: .; j_call: TRBJ2-3; cdr3_nt: TGTGCCAGTAGTCTCGGACTAGCGGAAAACACAGATACGCAGTATTTT; cdr3_aa: CASSLGLAENTDTQYF
d_call: .; v_call: TRBV5-4; clone_size: .; j_call: TRBJ1-6; cdr3_nt: TGTGCCAGCAGCTCCGGACAGTCTTATAATTCACCCCTCCACTTT; cdr3_aa: CASSSGQSYNSPLHF
d_call: .; v_call: TRBV12-3/TRBV12-4; clone_size: .; j_call: TRBJ1-5; cdr3_nt: TGTGCCAGCAGCGCCGCGGGCAATCAGCCCCAGCATTTT; cdr3_aa: CASSAAGNQPQHF
d_call: TRBD1; v_call: TRBV19; clone_size: .; j_call: TRBJ1-6; cdr3_nt: TGTGCCAGTTCCACAGGGGGCAATAATTCACCCCTCCACTTT; cdr3_aa: CASSTGGNNSPLHF
d_call: TRBD1; v_call: TRBV2; clone_size: .; j_call: TRBJ2-5; cdr3_nt: TGTGCCAGCCCCGGGACAGGAGAGACCCAGTACTTC; cdr3_aa: CASPGTGETQYF
d_call: TRBD2; v_call: TRBV24-1; clone_size: .; j_call: TRBJ2-5; cdr3_nt: TGTGCCACCAGTGACCCCCCCGGACTAGCGGGAGTGTGGACAGAGACCCAGTACTTC; cdr3_aa: CATSDPPGLAGVWTETQYF
d_call: TRBD1; v_call: TRBV7-9; clone_size: .; j_call: TRBJ2-3; cdr3_nt: TGTGCCAGCAGAGATACAGGGGTCCCAGATACGCAGTATTTT; cdr3_aa: CASRDTGVPDTQYF
d_call: .; v_call: TRBV28; clone_size: .; j_call: TRBJ1-1; cdr3_nt: TGTGCCAGCAGTTTAGGAGGGGCTATGAACACTGAAGCTTTCTTT; cdr3_aa: CASSLGGAMNTEAFF
d_call: TRBD2; v_call: TRBV9; clone_size: .; j_call: TRBJ2-3; cdr3_nt: TGTGCCAGCAGCGCTCTAGCGGGAGGGCTGGGTCTCGCAGATACGCAGTATTTT; cdr3_aa: CASSALAGGLGLADTQYF
d_call: .; v_call: TRBV18; clone_size: few; j_call: TRBJ2-2; cdr3_nt: TGTGCCAGCTCACCGGGCCCGACAACCACCGGGGAGCTGTTTTTT; cdr3_aa: CASSPGPTTTGELFF
d_call: .; v_call: TRBV5-1; clone_size: .; j_call: TRBJ2-3; cdr3_nt: TGCGCCAGCGGCCGCGGGGACACAGATACGCAGTATTTT; cdr3_aa: CASGRGDTDTQYF
d_call: .; v_call: TRBV6-2/TRBV6-3; clone_size: .; j_call: TRBJ1-3; cdr3_nt: TGTGCCAGCAGTCGGACAGTTCGAGTCAGCTCTGGAAACACCATATATTTT; cdr3_aa: CASSRTVRVSSGNTIYF
d_call: TRBD1; v_call: TRBV5-1; clone_size: .; j_call: TRBJ1-6; cdr3_nt: TGCGCCAGCAGCTTGGATAGACAGGGAGGTTCACCCCTCCACTTT; cdr3_aa: CASSLDRQGGSPLHF
d_call: TRBD1; v_call: TRBV3-1/TRBV3-2; clone_size: .; j_call: TRBJ1-2; cdr3_nt: TGTGCCAGCACGACAGGGGGATTTCGTGGCTACACCTTC; cdr3_aa: CASTTGGFRGYTF
d_call: TRBD2; v_call: TRBV4-3; clone_size: .; j_call: TRBJ2-1; cdr3_nt: TGCGCCAGCAGCCACTCTCCCGGGAGGGCCGGATACAATGAGCAGTTCTTC; cdr3_aa: CASSHSPGRAGYNEQFF
d_call: .; v_call: TRBV18; clone_size: .; j_call: TRBJ1-4; cdr3_nt: TGTGCCAGCCGGACAGAGATTAATGAAAAACTGTTTTTT; cdr3_aa: CASRTEINEKLFF
d_call: .; v_call: TRBV15; clone_size: .; j_call: TRBJ1-5; cdr3_nt: TGTGCCACCAGCAGAAGGGGTCAGCCCCAGCATTTT; cdr3_aa: CATSRRGQPQHF
d_call: TRBD2; v_call: TRBV5-4; clone_size: .; j_call: TRBJ2-3; cdr3_nt: TGTGCCAGCAGCTTCGGAAATTTAGCGGGAGGCACAGATACGCAGTATTTT; cdr3_aa: CASSFGNLAGGTDTQYF
d_call: .; v_call: TRBV24-1; clone_size: .; j_call: TRBJ2-5; cdr3_nt: TGTGCCACCAGCCCCGTGGGGGCGGAGACCCAGTACTTC; cdr3_aa: CATSPVGAETQYF
d_call: TRBD2; v_call: TRBV3-1/TRBV3-2; clone_size: .; j_call: TRBJ2-2; cdr3_nt: TGTGCCAGCAGCCCGGGACTAGCGGGAGACCTGAACACCGGGGAGCTGTTTTTT; cdr3_aa: CASSPGLAGDLNTGELFF
d_call: .; v_call: TRBV27; clone_size: .; j_call: TRBJ1-5; cdr3_nt: TGTGCCAGCAGTTTCCTCGGGATTGGGGGCAACAATCAGCCCCAGCATTTT; cdr3_aa: CASSFLGIGGNNQPQHF
d_call: .; v_call: TRBV27; clone_size: .; j_call: TRBJ1-4; cdr3_nt: TGTGCCAGCACTTATTCTCCGGAGGAAAAACTGTTTTTT; cdr3_aa: CASTYSPEEKLFF
d_call: .; v_call: TRBV2; clone_size: .; j_call: TRBJ1-5; cdr3_nt: TGTGCCAGCAGAGGAGGGGGGGTTAGCAATCAGCCCCAGCATTTT; cdr3_aa: CASRGGGVSNQPQHF
d_call: .; v_call: TRBV7-2; clone_size: .; j_call: TRBJ1-5; cdr3_nt: TGTGCCAGCAGCCCCGATGGGAGGAGCAATCAGCCCCAGCATTTT; cdr3_aa: CASSPDGRSNQPQHF
d_call: TRBD1; v_call: TRBV6-2/TRBV6-3; clone_size: .; j_call: TRBJ2-7; cdr3_nt: TGTGCCAGCAGTTCCCGACAGGGGCGCTACGAGCAGTACTTC; cdr3_aa: CASSSRQGRYEQYF
d_call: TRBD1; v_call: TRBV11-3; clone_size: .; j_call: TRBJ2-2; cdr3_nt: TGTGCCAGCAGTTTATGGACAGGGGGTCACGGGGAGCTGTTTTTT; cdr3_aa: CASSLWTGGHGELFF
d_call: TRBD1; v_call: TRBV5-1; clone_size: .; j_call: TRBJ2-1; cdr3_nt: TGCGCCAGCAGAACGACAGGGGGCGCCCAAAACAATGAGCAGTTCTTC; cdr3_aa: CASRTTGGAQNNEQFF
d_call: TRBD1; v_call: TRBV7-3; clone_size: few; j_call: TRBJ2-3; cdr3_nt: TGTGCCAGCAGCCCTACAGGGGCGAAAGATACGCAGTATTTT; cdr3_aa: CASSPTGAKDTQYF
d_call: TRBD2; v_call: TRBV20-1; clone_size: .; j_call: TRBJ2-7; cdr3_nt: TGCAGTGCTAGTGGGACTAGCGGAGTCCAATACGAGCAGTACTTC; cdr3_aa: CSASGTSGVQYEQYF
d_call: TRBD1; v_call: TRBV28; clone_size: .; j_call: TRBJ2-1; cdr3_nt: TGTGCCAGCACGACGACAGGGGCTATTGAGCAGTTCTTC; cdr3_aa: CASTTTGAIEQFF